The clone carrying this T cell receptor (beta chain) was detected only once. The identical CDR3 is also encoded by other nucleotide sequences in the sample. CDR1 and CDR2 from the germline V gene are SGDLS and YYNGEE. This CDR3 is 14 amino acids long. Trimming pared 0 bases from V and 1 base from J, leaving 7 bases between. The entry originates in a study of T cell changes during pregnancy in multiple sclerosis. Clones were sequenced by immunoSEQ multiplex PCR, and TCRdb holds only the in-frame ones, with some missing. The sample contains more than 90,000 clones, 92% of which appear only once. The clonotype comes from a female donor with multiple sclerosis, enrolled in a pregnancy study. The rearrangement uses TRBV9 and TRBJ1-1; D gene unclear. The input for sequencing was peripheral blood, taken in the third trimester of pregnancy. The CDR3 reads CASSVEGGNTEAFF. CDR3 bases: TGTGCCAGCAGCGTAGAGGGAGGGAACACTGAAGCTTTCTTT.